The clone carrying this T cell receptor (beta chain) was observed once. V gave up 4 bases and J gave up 10 bases, with 21 bases separating them. Germline V gene sequence: CDR1 SGHNT, CDR2 YYREEE (reference sequence). The CDR3 is 16 amino acids. This specimen comes from a study of shared clonotypes between healthy human individuals. Profiled with immunoSEQ multiplex PCR; TCRdb holds only in-frame clones, not every one. This sample has roughly 2.5 million clones, with just over 90% found just once. This receptor was obtained from a man aged 18 to 29 in good health. V gene TRBV5-4 combines with J gene TRBJ1-6; a possible D gene is TRBD1 (6 bases). The sequenced sample was naive CD4+ T cells sorted from blood. The subset here: CD45RA+ positively selected. The CDR3 spells CASSRAEQGIGSPLHF. Written as DNA, the CDR3 is TGTGCCAGCAGCCGCGCCGAACAGGGTATAGGATCACCCCTCCACTTT.